This TCR beta chain is drawn from a study of T-cell reconstitution after alpha-beta-depleted transplantation in children. V was clipped by 4 bases and J by 3 bases; unmatched bases: 12. From germline, CDR1 is SGHAT and CDR2 FQDESV (reference sequence). This CDR3 contains 17 residues. Unique molecular identifiers tagged the TCRbeta library. TCRdb used MiXCR to reprocess the PCR reads, holding one entry per CDR3 protein. The profile shows fewer than 750,000 distinct CDR3 sequences, approximately 30% of them singletons. The sample here was PBMCs, taken before TCRalphabeta/CD19-depleted stem cell transplant. This clonotype was obtained from a boy under three years old with Wiskott-Aldrich syndrome, due to receive a stem cell transplant. V usage is TRBV11-1 and J usage is TRBJ2-1; 7 bases fit TRBD1. CDR3 amino acids: CASSSDIGTVFYNEQFF. Here the CDR3 DNA reads TGTGCCAGCAGCTCGGACATCGGGACAGTATTCTACAATGAGCAGTTCTTC.